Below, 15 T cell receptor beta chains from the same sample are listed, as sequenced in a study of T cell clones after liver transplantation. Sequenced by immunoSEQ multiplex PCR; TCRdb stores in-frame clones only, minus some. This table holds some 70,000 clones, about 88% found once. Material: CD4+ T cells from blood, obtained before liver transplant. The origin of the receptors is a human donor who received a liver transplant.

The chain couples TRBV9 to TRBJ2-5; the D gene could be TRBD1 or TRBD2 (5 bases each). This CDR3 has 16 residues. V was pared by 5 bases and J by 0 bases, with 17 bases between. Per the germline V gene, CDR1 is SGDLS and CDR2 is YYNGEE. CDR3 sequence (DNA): TGTGCCAGCAGGAGGGGACGGGGCAGAGACCAAGAGACCCAGTACTTC. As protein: CASRRGRGRDQETQYF. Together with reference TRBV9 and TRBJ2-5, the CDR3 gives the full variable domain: DSGVTQTPKHLITATGQRVTLRCSPRSGDLSVYWYQQSLDQGLQFLIQYYNGEERAKGNILERFSAQQFPDLHSELNLSSLELGDSALYFCASRRGRGRDQETQYFGPGTRLLVL.

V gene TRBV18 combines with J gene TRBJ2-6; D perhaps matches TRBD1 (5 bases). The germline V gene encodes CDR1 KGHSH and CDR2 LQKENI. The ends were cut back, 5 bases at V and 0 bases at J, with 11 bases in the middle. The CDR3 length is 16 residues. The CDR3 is CASSSNRGSGANVLTF. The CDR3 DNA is TGTGCCAGCTCATCCAATAGGGGCTCTGGGGCCAACGTCCTGACTTTC.

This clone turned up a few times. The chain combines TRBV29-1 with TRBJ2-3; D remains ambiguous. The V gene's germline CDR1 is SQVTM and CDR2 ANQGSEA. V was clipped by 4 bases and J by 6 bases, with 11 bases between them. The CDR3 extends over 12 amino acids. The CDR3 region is CSVVYELDTQYF. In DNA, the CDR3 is TGCAGCGTTGTATATGAGCTGGATACGCAGTATTTT.

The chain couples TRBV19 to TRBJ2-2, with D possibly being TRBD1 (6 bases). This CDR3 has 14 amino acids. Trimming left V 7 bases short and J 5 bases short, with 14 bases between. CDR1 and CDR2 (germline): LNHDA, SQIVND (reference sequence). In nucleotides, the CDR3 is TGTGCCAGTACACAGGGAAGTTATACCGGGGAGCTGTTTTTT. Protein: CASTQGSYTGELFF.

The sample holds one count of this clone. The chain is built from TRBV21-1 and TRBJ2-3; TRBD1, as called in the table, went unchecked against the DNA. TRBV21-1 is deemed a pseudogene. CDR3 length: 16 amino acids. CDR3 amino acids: CASSKPGTGTSDTQYF. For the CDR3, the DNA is TGTGCCAGCAGCAAACCCGGGACAGGGACTTCAGATACGCAGTATTTT.

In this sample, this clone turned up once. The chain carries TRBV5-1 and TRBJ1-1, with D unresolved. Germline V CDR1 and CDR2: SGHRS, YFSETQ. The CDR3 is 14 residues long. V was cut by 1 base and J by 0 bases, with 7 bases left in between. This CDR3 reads CASSLQVMNTEAFF. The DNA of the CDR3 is TGCGCCAGCAGCTTGCAGGTAATGAACACTGAAGCTTTCTTT.

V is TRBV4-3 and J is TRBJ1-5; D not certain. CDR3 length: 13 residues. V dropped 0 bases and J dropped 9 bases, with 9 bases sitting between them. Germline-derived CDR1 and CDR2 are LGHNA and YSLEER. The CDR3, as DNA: TGCGCCAGCAGCCAAGATCCGGGCCGGCCCCAGCATTTT. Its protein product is CASSQDPGRPQHF.

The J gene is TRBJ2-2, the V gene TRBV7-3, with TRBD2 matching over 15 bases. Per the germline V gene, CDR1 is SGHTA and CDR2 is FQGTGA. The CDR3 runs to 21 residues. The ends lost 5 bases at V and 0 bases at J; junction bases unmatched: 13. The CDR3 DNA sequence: TGTGCCAGCAGCCGCGAGGGAGAGGGACTAGCGGGAGGATCGAACACCGGGGAGCTGTTTTTT. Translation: CASSREGEGLAGGSNTGELFF.

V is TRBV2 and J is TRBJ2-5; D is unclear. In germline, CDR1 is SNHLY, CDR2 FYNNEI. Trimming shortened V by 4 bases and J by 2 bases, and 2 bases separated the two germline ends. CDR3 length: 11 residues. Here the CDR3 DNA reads TGTGCCAGCAGTGGGCAAGAGACCCAGTACTTC. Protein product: CASSGQETQYF.

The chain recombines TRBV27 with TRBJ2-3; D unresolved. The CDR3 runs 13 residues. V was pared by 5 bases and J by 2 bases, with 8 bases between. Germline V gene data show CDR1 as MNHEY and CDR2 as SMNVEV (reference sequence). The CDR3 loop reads CASSTRLTDTQYF. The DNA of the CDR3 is TGTGCCAGCAGTACCCGACTCACAGATACGCAGTATTTT.

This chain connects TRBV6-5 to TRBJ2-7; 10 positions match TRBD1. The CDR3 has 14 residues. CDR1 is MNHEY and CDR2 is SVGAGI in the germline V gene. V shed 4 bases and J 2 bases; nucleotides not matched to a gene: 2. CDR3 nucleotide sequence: TGTGCCAGCAGTTCGGGACAGGGGACCTACGAGCAGTACTTC. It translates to CASSSGQGTYEQYF.

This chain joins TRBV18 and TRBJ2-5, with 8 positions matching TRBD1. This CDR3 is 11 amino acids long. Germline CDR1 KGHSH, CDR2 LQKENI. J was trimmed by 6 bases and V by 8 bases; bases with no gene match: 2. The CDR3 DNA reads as TGTGCCAGCACAGGGGGGCAGACCCAGTACTTC. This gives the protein CASTGGQTQYF.

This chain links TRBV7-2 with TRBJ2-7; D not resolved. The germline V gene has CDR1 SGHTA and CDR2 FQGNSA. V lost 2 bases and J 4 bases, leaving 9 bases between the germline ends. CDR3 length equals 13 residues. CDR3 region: CASSLNGRYEQYF. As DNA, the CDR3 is TGTGCCAGCAGCTTAAATGGACGGTACGAGCAGTACTTC.

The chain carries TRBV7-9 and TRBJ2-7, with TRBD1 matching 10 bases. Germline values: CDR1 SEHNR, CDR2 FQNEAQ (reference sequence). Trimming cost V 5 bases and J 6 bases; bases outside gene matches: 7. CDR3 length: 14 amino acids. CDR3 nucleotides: TGTGCCAGCAGCGCAGACAGGGGGCTCGTCGAGCAGTACTTC. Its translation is CASSADRGLVEQYF.

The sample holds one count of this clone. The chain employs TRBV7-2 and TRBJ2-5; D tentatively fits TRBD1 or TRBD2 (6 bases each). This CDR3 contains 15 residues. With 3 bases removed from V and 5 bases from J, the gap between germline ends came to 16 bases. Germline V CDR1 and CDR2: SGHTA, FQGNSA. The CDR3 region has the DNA TGTGCCAGCAGCTTCCAGCGCGGAGGGGGGGAGACCCAGTACTTC. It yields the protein CASSFQRGGGETQYF.